A single sample gave rise to the 21 T cell receptor beta chains below, sequenced in a study of blood T cell repertoires in COVID-19. Here immunoSEQ multiplex PCR was the method, and the copy in TCRdb shows in-frame clones only, minus some. The sample has under 300,000 clones, around 81% seen once. Sequenced input: peripheral blood. These receptors were obtained from a woman between 55 and 75 years old with active or convalescent COVID-19.

The chain couples TRBV7-9 to TRBJ1-1; a possible D gene is TRBD1 (6 bases). Germline CDR1 is SEHNR and CDR2 is FQNEAQ (reference sequence). V was cut by 6 bases and J by 1 base, with 21 bases left in between. The CDR3 contains 17 residues. This CDR3 reads CASSPPASGHANTEAFF. Written as DNA, the CDR3 is TGTGCCAGCAGTCCCCCGGCCTCGGGACATGCGAACACTGAAGCTTTCTTT.

The chain combines TRBV27 with TRBJ2-7; TRBD2 is a possible D gene (7 bases). Trimming cost V 2 bases and J 0 bases, with 11 bases left between them. Per the germline V gene, CDR1 is MNHEY and CDR2 is SMNVEV (reference sequence). The CDR3 spans 15 residues. The CDR3 sequence: CASSLGGGPSYEQYF. In DNA form, the CDR3 reads TGTGCCAGCAGTTTAGGGGGGGGGCCCTCCTACGAGCAGTACTTC.

The chain carries TRBV7-8 and TRBJ2-3, with D possibly TRBD2 on 5 matching bases. Germline values: CDR1 SGHVS, CDR2 FQNEAQ. Trimming cost V 2 bases and J 0 bases, with 6 bases left between them. The CDR3 totals 14 residues. CDR3 nucleotide sequence: TGTGCCAGCAGCTTATGGAGGAGCACAGATACGCAGTATTTT. Encoded protein: CASSLWRSTDTQYF. Drawing the rest from reference TRBV7-8 and TRBJ2-3, the complete variable domain is GAGVSQSPRYKVAKRGQDVALRCDPISGHVSLFWYQQALGQGPEFLTYFQNEAQLDKSGLPSDRFFAERPEGSVSTLKIQRTQQEDSAVYLCASSLWRSTDTQYFGPGTRLTVL.

V and J are TRBV29-1 and TRBJ1-1; the match to TRBD1 covers 12 bases. Trimming removed 6 bases from V and 7 bases from J; junction bases left unmatched: 6. Germline lookup yields CDR1 SQVTM and CDR2 ANQGSEA. This CDR3 has 13 amino acids. This chain's CDR3 is CSVAGTGGGEAFF. DNA for the CDR3: TGCAGCGTCGCCGGGACAGGGGGCGGTGAAGCTTTCTTT. The full variable domain, in which reference TRBV29-1 and TRBJ1-1 provide the parts outside the CDR3, is SAVISQKPSRDICQRGTSLTIQCQVDSQVTMMFWYRQQPGQSLTLIATANQGSEATYESGFVIDKFPISRPNLTFSTLTVSNMSPEDSSIYLCSVAGTGGGEAFFGQGTRLTVV.

This clone was detected only a few times. This specimen includes other DNA sequences encoding the same CDR3. The CDR3 sequence is CASSSDRDDTQYF. The CDR3 bases are TGTGCCAGCAGCTCTGACAGGGATGATACGCAGTATTTT. This sequence joins TRBV11-3 and TRBJ2-3; 7 positions agree with TRBD1. The CDR3 covers 13 residues. V gave up 4 bases and J gave up 6 bases; unmatched junction bases: 4. The V gene's germline CDR1 is SGHNT and CDR2 YENEEA.

The genes are TRBV7-9 and TRBJ1-1, with TRBD1 identical over 8 bases. J was trimmed by 0 bases and V by 3 bases; bases with no gene match: 6. Germline V lookup: CDR1 SEHNR, CDR2 FQNEAQ (reference sequence). CDR3 length: 16 amino acids. The CDR3: CASSLGTGQMNTEAFF. The CDR3 DNA reads as TGTGCCAGCAGCTTGGGGACAGGCCAAATGAACACTGAAGCTTTCTTT.

The rearrangement joins TRBV10-3 to TRBJ1-2; D is perhaps TRBD1 (6 bases). CDR3 length equals 14 residues. Between the trimmed V and J ends, which lost 0 bases and 4 bases, there was a span of 9 bases. The germline CDR1 and CDR2 sequences are ENHRY and SYGVKD. CDR3 DNA: TGTGCCATCAGTGAGTCGGGGACACCCTATGGCTACACCTTC. Translation gives CAISESGTPYGYTF.

The chain links TRBV9 to TRBJ1-1; no reliable D call. Germline V gene lookup returns CDR1 SGDLS and CDR2 YYNGEE. V was shortened by 4 bases and J by 5 bases, with 12 bases between the two germline ends. This CDR3 has 13 amino acids. The CDR3, as DNA: TGTGCCAGCAGCCGTCACAGTCTGACTGAAGCTTTCTTT. Amino acids: CASSRHSLTEAFF.

The V gene is TRBV4-3, the J gene TRBJ2-3, with 7 bases aligning to TRBD1. V lost 0 bases, J lost 2 bases, and 8 bases stayed unmatched. The CDR3 runs to 17 residues. Per germline, CDR1 LGHNA and CDR2 YSLEER. The CDR3 DNA follows: TGCGCCAGCAGCCAAGATTACGTACAGGGGAACACAGATACGCAGTATTTT. This codes for CASSQDYVQGNTDTQYF.

The chain couples TRBV7-6 to TRBJ2-3; 11 nucleotides align to TRBD2. The V gene end was trimmed by 3 bases and the J gene end by 2 bases; junction bases not matched to a gene: 4. CDR1 SGHVS and CDR2 FNYEAQ come from the germline V gene. The CDR3 length is 16 residues. Here the CDR3 reads CASSFIAGGPTDTQYF. CDR3 bases: TGTGCCAGCAGCTTCATAGCGGGGGGGCCCACAGATACGCAGTATTTT.

A note on this clone: Germline is not matched at one junction end, which may reflect a read error. The chain joins TRBV3-1 (or the pseudogene TRBV3-2) to TRBJ2-7; a possible D gene is TRBD2 (5 bases). This CDR3 is 13 amino acids long. Germline V lookup: CDR1 LGHDT, CDR2 YNNKEL (reference sequence). The DNA for the CDR3 is TGTGCCAGCAGCCAACTGCCAGCCGGGGATTGGCACTTC. It yields the protein CASSQLPAGDWHF.

CDR3 amino acids: CASSSARTGGNEQYF. The CDR3 bases are TGTGCCAGCAGCTCGGCCCGGACAGGGGGCAACGAGCAGTACTTC. V is TRBV5-6 and J is TRBJ2-7; TRBD1 aligns across 11 bases. V trimming: 3 bases; J trimming: 5 bases; junction bases outside the gene matches: 7. Germline loops: CDR1 SGHDT, CDR2 YYEEEE. The CDR3 spans 15 residues.

The chain recombines TRBV10-3 with TRBJ2-7, with D possibly matching TRBD2 (6 bases). This CDR3 comprises 11 residues. Trimming took off 10 bases at V and 6 bases at J, with 13 bases between the two ends. Looked up from germline, CDR1 is ENHRY and CDR2 is SYGVKD. As DNA, the CDR3 is TGTGCCACTGGCGGCGGGGTCGAGCAGTACTTC. It codes for CATGGGVEQYF.

V is TRBV29-1 and J is TRBJ2-3; TRBD2 agrees at 8 bases. The CDR3 length is 13 residues. With V trimmed by 6 bases and J by 0 bases, 2 bases remained unmatched. Germline V gene data show CDR1 as SQVTM and CDR2 as ANQGSEA. CDR3 in DNA: TGCAGCGTCGGGGGGGTTAGCACAGATACGCAGTATTTT. Protein: CSVGGVSTDTQYF.

The rearrangement uses TRBV14 and TRBJ2-2; TRBD1 aligns across 8 bases. The CDR3 extends over 18 amino acids. From germline, CDR1 is SGHDN and CDR2 FVKESK. V lost 3 bases to trimming and J lost 4 bases; unmatched junction nucleotides: 13. This CDR3 reads CASSHHAGTGEFTGELFF. DNA for the CDR3: TGTGCCAGCAGCCACCACGCGGGGACAGGAGAGTTCACCGGGGAGCTGTTTTTT.

This clone was counted a few times. The chain is built from TRBV6-1 and TRBJ1-2, with D maybe TRBD1 (6 bases). The CDR3 has 14 amino acids. The germline V gene encodes CDR1 MNHNS and CDR2 SASEGT. V gave up 0 bases and J gave up 3 bases, with 8 bases separating them. CDR3 amino acids: CASSEANRDYGYTF. CDR3 DNA: TGTGCCAGCAGTGAAGCGAACAGGGACTATGGCTACACCTTC.

The rearrangement joins TRBV5-1 to TRBJ1-1; D might be TRBD1 (6 bases). The CDR3 is 15 amino acids. Germline V lookup: CDR1 SGHRS, CDR2 YFSETQ. V was clipped by 5 bases and J by 4 bases, with 18 bases between them. This CDR3 reads CASRGGVQRGTEAFF. In DNA form, the CDR3 reads TGCGCCAGCAGAGGGGGGGTCCAACGGGGCACTGAAGCTTTCTTT.

The genes are TRBV7-9 and TRBJ1-3, with a tentative D call TRBD1 (5 bases). The V gene lost 5 bases and the J gene lost 0 bases, with 14 bases spanning the gap. Germline V gene data show CDR1 as SEHNR and CDR2 as FQNEAQ (reference sequence). This CDR3 is built from 16 residues. For the CDR3, the DNA is TGTGCCAGCAGCCCAGCGGCGGGACCCTCTGGAAACACCATATATTTT. It is translated as CASSPAAGPSGNTIYF.

This clone was detected ten times or more. The chain joins TRBV4-1 to TRBJ2-2; D is possibly TRBD1 (5 bases). Trimming cost V 0 bases and J 0 bases, with 11 bases left between them. CDR1 and CDR2 from the germline V gene are MGHRA and YSYEKL. CDR3 length: 17 amino acids. In DNA, the CDR3 is TGCGCCAGCAGCCAAGAGGAGAGCAGGGCGAACACCGGGGAGCTGTTTTTT. Residues: CASSQEESRANTGELFF.

This rearrangement joins TRBV5-4 to TRBJ2-7; TRBD1 is a possible D gene (6 bases). In germline, CDR1 is SGHNT, CDR2 YYREEE (reference sequence). This CDR3 comprises 18 residues. Trimming shortened V by 1 base and J by 4 bases, and 24 bases separated the two germline ends. CDR3 coding DNA: TGTGCCAGCAGCTTGTGGTCGCGCGTACAGGGCCTCGTTTACGAGCAGTACTTC. Translating gives CASSLWSRVQGLVYEQYF.

This clone was seen only a few times. The V and J genes are TRBV9 and TRBJ2-7, with TRBD1 matching 10 bases. With 3 bases clipped from V and 6 bases from J, the junction kept 9 bases outside the gene matches. Germline lookup yields CDR1 SGDLS and CDR2 YYNGEE. This CDR3 region has 15 residues. CDR3 nucleotide sequence: TGTGCCAGCAGCGAGGGCTCCGGGACAGGGGCCGAGCAGTACTTC. Amino acids: CASSEGSGTGAEQYF.